Following are 26 T cell receptor beta chains from one sample sequenced in a study of blood T cell repertoires in COVID-19. Repertoires were generated with immunoSEQ multiplex PCR, while TCRdb's copy carries only in-frame clones and drops some. The repertoire consists of about 28,000 clones, with 85% occurring once and the leading ten covering roughly 23%. What was sequenced was peripheral blood. Every receptor here comes from a human donor in a cohort sampled during active COVID-19.

The rearrangement joins TRBV18 to TRBJ1-5; D is uncertain. The CDR3 totals 13 residues. CDR1 and CDR2 from the germline V gene are KGHSH and LQKENI. Between the trimmed V and J ends, which lost 5 bases and 7 bases, there was a span of 12 bases. The CDR3 protein is CASSARTGQPQHF. Written as DNA, the CDR3 is TGTGCCAGCTCAGCCCGGACGGGGCAGCCCCAGCATTTT.

The CDR3 reads CASRAGQGRNEQYF. As DNA, the CDR3 is TGTGCCAGCAGGGCCGGACAGGGCAGGAACGAGCAGTACTTC. This chain links TRBV28 with TRBJ2-7; 8 bases line up with TRBD1. The germline V gene encodes CDR1 MDHEN and CDR2 SYDVKM. Germline trimming cut 6 bases from V and 5 bases from J; bases unmatched to any gene: 9. The CDR3 totals 14 residues.

The genes are TRBV6-6 and TRBJ1-3; D may be TRBD1 (5 bases). Germline V gene data show CDR1 as MNHNY and CDR2 as SVGAGI (reference sequence). The CDR3 length is 15 residues. V lost 4 bases, J lost 9 bases, and 19 bases lay in between. The CDR3 DNA reads as TGTGCCAGCAGTTCCATAGCCCCCGGGGGAGGCACCATATATTTT. Translating it yields CASSSIAPGGGTIYF.

The rearrangement joins TRBV6-5 to TRBJ2-3; TRBD1 aligns across 9 bases. Germline assignment: CDR1 MNHEY and CDR2 SVGAGI. This CDR3 region has 14 residues. The trim removed 3 bases at V and 5 bases at J, leaving 3 bases unmatched. CDR3 DNA sequence: TGTGCCAGCAGTTATGCGGGACAGGGAGATACGCAGTATTTT. Amino acids: CASSYAGQGDTQYF.

V usage is TRBV7-9 and J usage is TRBJ2-7; D is possibly TRBD2 (6 bases). The ends were cut back, 5 bases at V and 1 base at J, with 18 bases in the middle. The length of the CDR3 is 16 residues. Germline CDR1 SEHNR, CDR2 FQNEAQ (reference sequence). CDR3 residues: CASSPLRGENSYEQYF. The CDR3 DNA is TGTGCCAGCAGCCCTCTCCGCGGGGAGAATTCCTACGAGCAGTACTTC. The variable domain in full, with the rest retrieved from reference TRBV7-9 and TRBJ2-7, is DTGVSQNPRHKITKRGQNVTFRCDPISEHNRLYWYRQTLGQGPEFLTYFQNEAQLEKSRLLSDRFSAERPKGSFSTLEIQRTEQGDSAMYLCASSPLRGENSYEQYFGPGTRLTVT.

J is TRBJ2-5 and V is TRBV5-1, with 9 nucleotides matching TRBD1. Germline lookup yields CDR1 SGHRS and CDR2 YFSETQ. The CDR3 consists of 15 residues. With 0 bases clipped from V and 7 bases from J, the junction kept 7 bases outside the gene matches. In DNA form, the CDR3 reads TGCGCCAGCAGCTTGGAAACAGGGGGCTGGGGGACCCAGTACTTC. It is translated as CASSLETGGWGTQYF.

This clone was found once. One end of the junction does not line up with germline, which may come from a read error. V gene TRBV11-2 combines with J gene TRBJ1-2, with D maybe TRBD1 (5 bases). Germline V lookup: CDR1 SGHAT, CDR2 FQNNGV. This CDR3 spans 11 amino acids. CDR3 sequence (DNA): TGTGCCAGTTCGACAGAGTATGACTACACCTTC. It codes for CASSTEYDYTF.

The chain links TRBV7-6 to TRBJ2-3; 11 bases match TRBD2. The CDR3 is 15 amino acids. The trim removed 3 bases at V and 5 bases at J, leaving 4 bases unmatched. CDR1 and CDR2 from the germline V gene are SGHVS and FNYEAQ. CDR3 DNA: TGTGCCAGCAGCTTTAGCGGGGGGGCGAGAGATACGCAGTATTTT. Its translation is CASSFSGGARDTQYF. Combining the CDR3 with reference TRBV7-6 and TRBJ2-3 gives the whole variable domain GAGVSQSPRYKVTKRGQDVALRCDPISGHVSLYWYRQALGQGPEFLTYFNYEAQQDKSGLPNDRFSAERPEGSISTLTIQRTEQRDSAMYRCASSFSGGARDTQYFGPGTRLTVL.

The gene calls are TRBV18 and TRBJ1-2, with 11 positions matching TRBD1. After removal of 5 bases from V and 4 bases from J, the junction contained 9 bases not matched to a gene. Germline V CDR1 and CDR2: KGHSH, LQKENI. The CDR3 contains 16 residues. DNA for the CDR3: TGTGCCAGCTCAACCGGGACAGGGGGGGATCTCTATGGCTACACCTTC. Its protein product is CASSTGTGGDLYGYTF. The whole variable domain, remainder taken from reference TRBV18 and TRBJ1-2, is NAGVMQNPRHLVRRRGQEARLRCSPMKGHSHVYWYRQLPEEGLKFMVYLQKENIIDESGMPKERFSAEFPKEGPSILRIQQVVRGDSAAYFCASSTGTGGDLYGYTFGSGTRLTVV.

This chain connects TRBV28 to TRBJ2-1, with D unresolved. V was trimmed by 6 bases and J by 6 bases, leaving 6 bases between them. This CDR3 comprises 11 residues. CDR1 and CDR2 from the germline V gene are MDHEN and SYDVKM. The CDR3 sequence: CASREFNEQFF. The CDR3 DNA is TGTGCCAGCAGGGAGTTCAATGAGCAGTTCTTC.

The rearrangement uses TRBV11-1 and TRBJ2-4, with D possibly being TRBD2 (6 bases). Germline CDR1 is SGHAT and CDR2 is FQDESV (reference sequence). The CDR3 totals 16 residues. Trimming removed 6 bases from V and 0 bases from J, with 15 bases in between. The CDR3 region has the DNA TGTGCCAGCAGTGCCGCGGCGGGGCTAGCCAAAAACATTCAGTACTTC. Its translation is CASSAAAGLAKNIQYF.

This chain links TRBV5-6 with TRBJ2-3; D gene uncertain. Per germline, CDR1 SGHDT and CDR2 YYEEEE. Trimming took 1 base from V and 8 from J, leaving 8 bases between them. The CDR3 has 12 residues. The CDR3 is CASSLLTITQYF. The CDR3 coding sequence is TGTGCCAGCAGCTTGCTAACCATTACGCAGTATTTT. The full variable domain, in which reference TRBV5-6 and TRBJ2-3 provide the parts outside the CDR3, is DAGVTQSPTHLIKTRGQQVTLRCSPKSGHDTVSWYQQALGQGPQFIFQYYEEEERQRGNFPDRFSGHQFPNYSSELNVNALLLGDSALYLCASSLLTITQYFGPGTRLTVL.

The chain uses TRBV6-2 or TRBV6-3 and TRBJ2-1; perhaps TRBD1 as D (5 bases). The CDR3 is 12 residues long. From germline, CDR1 is MNHEY and CDR2 SVGEGT. V lost 2 bases to trimming and J lost 8 bases, with 7 bases between them. CDR3 DNA: TGTGCCAGCAGTTACGGGGCTTATGAGCAGTTCTTC. Translating it yields CASSYGAYEQFF.

The CDR3 protein is CASKLNGARQRYTF. Here the CDR3 DNA reads TGTGCCAGCAAGTTGAATGGGGCCCGTCAGCGCTACACCTTC. This rearrangement joins TRBV28 to TRBJ1-2, with a tentative D call TRBD1 (5 bases). This CDR3 is built from 14 residues. Germline-derived CDR1 and CDR2 are MDHEN and SYDVKM. Trimming removed 7 bases from V and 9 bases from J, with 21 bases in between.

This clone has only a few counts. The chain combines TRBV29-1 with TRBJ1-1, with TRBD1 as a possible D gene (5 bases). Germline lookup yields CDR1 SQVTM and CDR2 ANQGSEA. Trimming took 6 bases from V and 4 from J, leaving 15 bases between them. The CDR3 extends over 13 amino acids. In DNA form, the CDR3 reads TGCAGCGTCCGGGACTTCTGGGGCACTGAAGCTTTCTTT. Its translation: CSVRDFWGTEAFF.

This clone has just a few counts. The chain combines TRBV5-1 with TRBJ2-7; possibly TRBD2 for D (6 bases). The germline V gene encodes CDR1 SGHRS and CDR2 YFSETQ. V lost 5 bases and J 4 bases, leaving 16 bases between the germline ends. The CDR3 has 14 amino acids. The CDR3 loop reads CASSPTGSIYEQYF. In nucleotides, the CDR3 is TGCGCCAGCAGTCCTACCGGGAGCATATACGAGCAGTACTTC.

CDR3 bases: TGTGCCAGCAGCCAAGATAGCAGCGGGGGGCATAATGAGCAGTTCTTC. It is translated as CASSQDSSGGHNEQFF. The rearrangement uses TRBV3-1 (or the pseudogene TRBV3-2) and TRBJ2-1; 9 bases are a match to TRBD2. CDR1 is LGHDT and CDR2 is YNNKEL in the germline V gene (reference sequence). The V and J ends lost 0 bases and 7 bases, in that order; junction bases with no gene match: 7. The CDR3 consists of 16 residues.

This clone was detected a few times. The J gene is TRBJ2-3, the V gene TRBV29-1, with TRBD1 identical over 10 bases. The CDR3 consists of 15 residues. CDR1 SQVTM and CDR2 ANQGSEA come from the germline V gene. The J segment lost 6 bases and the V segment lost 4 bases, leaving 10 bases of the junction unmatched. CDR3 loop: CSVGLSGQGKDTQYF. CDR3 in DNA: TGCAGCGTTGGTCTATCGGGACAGGGGAAGGATACGCAGTATTTT.

The gene calls are TRBV6-2 or TRBV6-3 and TRBJ1-5; D ambiguous. Germline V lookup: CDR1 MNHEY, CDR2 SVGEGT. The CDR3 extends over 14 amino acids. Trimming removed 3 bases from V and 7 bases from J, with 13 bases in between. CDR3 amino acids: CASSYMATGQPQHF. CDR3 sequence (DNA): TGTGCCAGCAGTTATATGGCGACGGGGCAGCCCCAGCATTTT.

The CDR3 loop reads CASSRSGGALDEQFF. In DNA, the CDR3 is TGTGCCAGCAGCCGCAGCGGGGGGGCCCTCGATGAGCAGTTCTTC. The J gene is TRBJ2-1, the V gene TRBV6-2 or TRBV6-3; the match to TRBD2 covers 10 bases. Losses at the gene ends were 6 bases for V and 8 bases for J; bases not matched to a gene: 10. CDR1 is MNHEY, CDR2 SVGEGT, per germline. The CDR3 runs to 15 residues.

CDR3 DNA sequence: TGTGCCAGCAGCGGGGCGGGGGGGCACTCACCCCTCCACTTT. Translation: CASSGAGGHSPLHF. The chain uses TRBV2 and TRBJ1-6, with D perhaps TRBD1 (6 bases). Germline V gene sequence: CDR1 SNHLY, CDR2 FYNNEI. CDR3 size: 14 residues. Between the trimmed V and J ends, which lost 6 bases and 10 bases, there was a span of 16 bases.

The chain combines TRBV24-1 with TRBJ2-1, with 7 bases identical to TRBD1. With V trimmed by 4 bases and J by 15 bases, 11 bases remained unmatched. The CDR3 is 13 amino acids. Germline assignment: CDR1 KGHDR and CDR2 SFDVKD. Written as DNA, the CDR3 is TGTGCCACCAGTGACTTTACACAGGGGCCCATGTTCTTC. It translates to CATSDFTQGPMFF.

The chain employs TRBV11-1 and TRBJ2-5; D is unresolved. The CDR3 sequence is 16 residues long. CDR1 and CDR2 (germline): SGHAT, FQDESV (reference sequence). The V and J ends lost 1 base and 6 bases respectively, with 18 bases between them. CDR3 DNA sequence: TGTGCCAGCAGCTTAGAAATGGATTTCGGGTCGAAGACCCAGTACTTC. This encodes CASSLEMDFGSKTQYF.

The V and J genes are TRBV7-2 and TRBJ2-2; 8 bases map to TRBD2. The V gene end was trimmed by 5 bases and the J gene end by 0 bases; junction bases not matched to a gene: 11. The CDR3 has 18 residues. Germline assignment: CDR1 SGHTA and CDR2 FQGNSA. DNA of the CDR3: TGTGCCAGCAGCGTCAAAGGGTTGGGACTAGCGAACACCGGGGAGCTGTTTTTT. Amino acids: CASSVKGLGLANTGELFF.

The CDR3 protein is CASSLQVNTEAFF. The CDR3 bases are TGTGCCAGCAGCTTACAGGTCAACACTGAAGCTTTCTTT. J is TRBJ1-1 and V is TRBV7-3, with D uncertain. This CDR3 has 13 residues. V was cut by 2 bases and J by 2 bases, with 6 bases left in between. Germline CDR1 SGHTA, CDR2 FQGTGA.

This chain uses TRBV5-1 with TRBJ1-1, with TRBD1 matching over 8 bases. The CDR3 runs to 16 residues. J lost 0 bases, V lost 4 bases, and 8 bases had no gene match. Germline V gives CDR1 SGHRS, CDR2 YFSETQ. Here the CDR3 reads CASSMGTGIVNTEAFF. CDR3 bases: TGCGCCAGCAGCATGGGGACAGGTATAGTGAACACTGAAGCTTTCTTT.